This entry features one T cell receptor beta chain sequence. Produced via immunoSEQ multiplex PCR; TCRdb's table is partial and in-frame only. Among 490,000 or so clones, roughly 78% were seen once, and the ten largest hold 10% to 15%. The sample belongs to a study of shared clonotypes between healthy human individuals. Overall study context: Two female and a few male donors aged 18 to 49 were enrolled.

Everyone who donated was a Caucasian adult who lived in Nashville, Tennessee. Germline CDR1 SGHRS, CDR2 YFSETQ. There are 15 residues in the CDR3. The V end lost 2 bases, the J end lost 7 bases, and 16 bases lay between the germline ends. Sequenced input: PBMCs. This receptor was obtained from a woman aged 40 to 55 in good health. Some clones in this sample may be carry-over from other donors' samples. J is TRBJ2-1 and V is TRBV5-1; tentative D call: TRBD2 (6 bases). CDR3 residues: CASSFLSGGGNEQFF. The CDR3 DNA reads TGCGCCAGCAGCTTCTTAAGCGGCGGAGGGAATGAGCAGTTCTTC.